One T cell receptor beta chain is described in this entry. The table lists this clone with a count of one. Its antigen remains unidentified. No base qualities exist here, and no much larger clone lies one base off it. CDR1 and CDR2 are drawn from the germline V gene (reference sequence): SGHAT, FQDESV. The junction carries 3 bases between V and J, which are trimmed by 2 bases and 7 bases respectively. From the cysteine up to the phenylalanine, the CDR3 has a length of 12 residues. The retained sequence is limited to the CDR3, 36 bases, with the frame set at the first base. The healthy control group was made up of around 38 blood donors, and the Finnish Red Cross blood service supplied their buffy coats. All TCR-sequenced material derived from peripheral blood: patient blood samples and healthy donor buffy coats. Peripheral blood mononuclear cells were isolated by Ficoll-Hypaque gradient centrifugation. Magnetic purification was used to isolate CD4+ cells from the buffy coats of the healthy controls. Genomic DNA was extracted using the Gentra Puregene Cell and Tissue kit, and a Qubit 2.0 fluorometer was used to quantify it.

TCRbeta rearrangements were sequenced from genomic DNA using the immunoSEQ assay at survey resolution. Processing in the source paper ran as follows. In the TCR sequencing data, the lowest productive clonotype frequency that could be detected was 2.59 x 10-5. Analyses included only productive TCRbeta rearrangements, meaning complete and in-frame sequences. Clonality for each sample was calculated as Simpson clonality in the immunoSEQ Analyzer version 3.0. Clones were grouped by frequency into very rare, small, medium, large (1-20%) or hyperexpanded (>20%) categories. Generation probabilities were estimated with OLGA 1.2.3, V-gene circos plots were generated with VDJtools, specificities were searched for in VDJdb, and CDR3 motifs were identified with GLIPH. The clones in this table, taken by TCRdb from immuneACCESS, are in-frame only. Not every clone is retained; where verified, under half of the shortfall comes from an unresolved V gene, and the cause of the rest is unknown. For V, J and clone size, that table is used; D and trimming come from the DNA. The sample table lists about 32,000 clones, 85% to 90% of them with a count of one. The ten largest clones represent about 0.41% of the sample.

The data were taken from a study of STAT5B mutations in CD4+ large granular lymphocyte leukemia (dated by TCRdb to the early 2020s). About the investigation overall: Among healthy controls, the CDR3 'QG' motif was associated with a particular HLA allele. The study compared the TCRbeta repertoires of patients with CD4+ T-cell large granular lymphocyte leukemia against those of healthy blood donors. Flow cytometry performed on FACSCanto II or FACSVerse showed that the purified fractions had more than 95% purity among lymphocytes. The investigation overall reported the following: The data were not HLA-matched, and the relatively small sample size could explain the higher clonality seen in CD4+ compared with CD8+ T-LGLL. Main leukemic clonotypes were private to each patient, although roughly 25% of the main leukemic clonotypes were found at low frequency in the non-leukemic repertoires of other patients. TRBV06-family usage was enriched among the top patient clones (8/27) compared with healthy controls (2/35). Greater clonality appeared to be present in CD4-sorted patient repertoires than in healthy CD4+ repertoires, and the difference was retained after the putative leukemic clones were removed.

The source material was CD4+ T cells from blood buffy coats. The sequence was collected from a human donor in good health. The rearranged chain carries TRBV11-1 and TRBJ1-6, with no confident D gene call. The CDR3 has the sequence CASSLSNSPLHF. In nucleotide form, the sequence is TGTGCCAGCAGCTTATCGAATTCACCCCTCCACTTT.